One and the same sample provided the 32 T cell receptor beta chains below, sequenced in a study of cytomegalovirus exposure and HLA in healthy donors. PCR used 60 Vbeta primers and 13 Jbeta primers. Produced via immunoSEQ multiplex PCR; TCRdb's table is partial and in-frame only. Of approximately 110,000 clones detected, 74% appear once; the ten largest clones hold over 3.5%. Input material: PBMCs. The receptors shown here come from a woman aged 45-65 years in good health and CMV-seropositive.

The chain links TRBV2 to TRBJ2-1; possibly TRBD1 for D (5 bases). With 7 bases removed from V and 12 bases from J, the gap between germline ends came to 13 bases. This CDR3 is 11 amino acids long. Germline V gene sequence: CDR1 SNHLY, CDR2 FYNNEI. Here the CDR3 reads CASKGPWGQFF. In nucleotides, the CDR3 is TGTGCCAGCAAGGGGCCCTGGGGGCAGTTCTTC.

The gene calls are TRBV4-2 and TRBJ2-5; D is uncertain. With the DNA end fitting TRBJ2-7 better, the J assignment may be wrong. Per germline, CDR1 LGHNA and CDR2 YNFKEQ. The CDR3 spans 16 residues. CDR3 amino acids: CASSQDSTARSYEQYF. CDR3 in DNA: TGTGCCAGCAGCCAAGATAGTACAGCTCGCTCCTACGAGCAGTACTTC.

This clone turned up a few times. The chain is built from TRBV28 and TRBJ2-2; tentative D call: TRBD2 (5 bases). CDR1 is MDHEN and CDR2 is SYDVKM in the germline V gene. The CDR3 sequence is 14 residues long. The ends were cut back, 10 bases at V and 3 bases at J, with 15 bases in the middle. The DNA for the CDR3 is TGTGCCACCACTAGGGCTAGAGACACCGGGGAGCTGTTTTTT. As protein: CATTRARDTGELFF.

This chain connects TRBV5-1 to TRBJ1-1, with 7 bases aligning to TRBD1. Germline CDR1 and CDR2: SGHRS and YFSETQ. Unmatched junction bases numbered 6, after V lost 3 bases and J lost 4 bases. CDR3 size: 14 residues. The DNA for the CDR3 is TGCGCCAGCAGCTCCAGACAGGGAAGCACTGAAGCTTTCTTT. This gives the protein CASSSRQGSTEAFF.

This chain joins TRBV4-2 and TRBJ2-5; TRBD2 matches 8 bases. CDR3 length equals 16 residues. Germline CDR1 and CDR2: LGHNA and YNFKEQ. V dropped 1 base and J dropped 2; count of bases not matched to a gene: 6. CDR3 bases: TGTGCCAGCAGCCAAGTCGTCGCGGGGGGACAAGAGACCCAGTACTTC. This gives the protein CASSQVVAGGQETQYF.

The V call is TRBV4-2, the J call TRBJ2-7; tentative D call: TRBD2 (5 bases). The CDR3 has 13 residues. The ends were cut back, 3 bases at V and 5 bases at J, with 11 bases in the middle. In germline, CDR1 is LGHNA, CDR2 YNFKEQ. CDR3 region: CASSHGSGNEQYF. The CDR3 DNA reads as TGTGCCAGCAGCCACGGGTCCGGGAACGAGCAGTACTTC.

The V call is TRBV10-2, the J call TRBJ2-3; 9 nucleotides match TRBD1. CDR1 is WSHSY, CDR2 SAAADI, per germline. This CDR3 has 13 residues. V shed 5 bases, J shed 9 bases, and the junction held 6 bases outside the gene matches. Here the CDR3 reads CASSLGTGPTQYF. CDR3 nucleotide sequence: TGCGCCAGCAGTCTCGGGACAGGGCCGACGCAGTATTTT.

In its sample, this clone was seen once. The junction does not match germline at one end; this may be a read error. The chain recombines TRBV7-9 with TRBJ1-5; no definite D call. CDR1 and CDR2 (germline): SEHNR, FQNEAQ (reference sequence). The CDR3 is 12 amino acids. CDR3 residues: CSSSSSNQPQHF. The CDR3 nucleotides read TGTTCCAGCAGCTCATCAAATCAGCCCCAGCATTTT. Full variable domain (outside the CDR3, taken from reference TRBV7-9 and TRBJ1-5): DTGVSQNPRHKITKRGQNVTFRCDPISEHNRLYWYRQTLGQGPEFLTYFQNEAQLEKSRLLSDRFSAERPKGSFSTLEIQRTEQGDSAMYLCSSSSSNQPQHFGDGTRLSIL.

The rearrangement joins TRBV2 to TRBJ1-2; possibly TRBD1 for D (6 bases). This CDR3 has 15 amino acids. Trimming took off 5 bases at V and 5 bases at J, with 18 bases between the two ends. Germline V gene data show CDR1 as SNHLY and CDR2 as FYNNEI. The CDR3 here is CASSHRQDQLYGYTF. CDR3 coding DNA: TGTGCCAGCAGTCACCGACAGGATCAGCTTTATGGCTACACCTTC.

This clone was seen once. V is TRBV6-5 and J is TRBJ1-2; 8 bases map to TRBD1. The V segment lost 5 bases and the J segment 4 bases; nucleotides outside the gene matches: 3. This CDR3 is built from 13 residues. Germline CDR1 is MNHEY and CDR2 is SVGAGI. The CDR3: CASSRQGSYGYTF. CDR3 sequence (DNA): TGTGCCAGCAGTCGACAGGGGTCCTATGGCTACACCTTC.

The chain employs TRBV7-9 and TRBJ2-1, with D possibly being TRBD2 (6 bases). This CDR3 has 12 residues. Deletions cut 1 base from V and 10 bases from J, with 8 bases between. Germline V gives CDR1 SEHNR, CDR2 FQNEAQ (reference sequence). CDR3 sequence (DNA): TGTGCCAGCAGCTTAGTGGGACTGGAGCAGTTCTTC. Amino acid sequence: CASSLVGLEQFF.

The V call is TRBV15, the J call TRBJ2-2; tentative D call: TRBD1 (6 bases). Between the trimmed V and J ends, which lost 1 base and 2 bases, there was a span of 14 bases. CDR1 and CDR2 from the germline V gene are LNHNV and YYDKDF (reference sequence). CDR3 length: 17 residues. CDR3 sequence (DNA): TGTGCCACCAGCAGAGCTTCGACAGGTCTAAACACCGGGGAGCTGTTTTTT. It codes for CATSRASTGLNTGELFF.

The chain combines TRBV6-1 with TRBJ2-1, with 7 nucleotides matching TRBD1. V gave up 3 bases and J gave up 5 bases; unmatched junction bases: 7. CDR1 and CDR2 (germline): MNHNS, SASEGT. This CDR3 region has 15 residues. CDR3 sequence reads: CASSDLDRSNNEQFF. The CDR3 DNA reads TGTGCCAGCAGTGATTTGGACAGGAGCAACAATGAGCAGTTCTTC.

The chain is built from TRBV11-2 and TRBJ1-6, with unresolved D. The CDR3 has 13 residues. CDR1 and CDR2 from the germline V gene are SGHAT and FQNNGV. V lost 2 bases, J lost 8 bases, and 7 bases lay in between. CDR3 in DNA: TGTGCCAGCAGCTTACCGTATGATTCACCCCTCCACTTT. Protein product: CASSLPYDSPLHF.

The chain uses TRBV7-9 and TRBJ1-2; maybe TRBD1 (5 bases). The CDR3 has 15 residues. In germline, CDR1 is SEHNR, CDR2 FQNEAQ (reference sequence). V was shortened by 5 bases and J by 4 bases, with 17 bases between the two germline ends. CDR3 DNA: TGTGCCAGCAGCCGGGGGTCCACAGGATTCTATGGCTACACCTTC. Amino acid sequence: CASSRGSTGFYGYTF.

In this sample, this clone turned up a few times. The chain recombines TRBV2 with TRBJ2-3; 9 positions match TRBD1. V gave up 4 bases and J gave up 3 bases; unmatched junction bases: 5. The germline V gene has CDR1 SNHLY and CDR2 FYNNEI. There are 15 residues in the CDR3. CDR3 in DNA: TGTGCCAGCAGTGCCGGACAGGGGACGACAGATACGCAGTATTTT. Its protein is CASSAGQGTTDTQYF.

As DNA, the CDR3 is TGTGCCAGCAGTTATTTGGGGGGGTCTGGCAATGAGCAGTTCTTC. This codes for CASSYLGGSGNEQFF. The chain links TRBV6-6 to TRBJ2-1; 7 positions agree with TRBD2. V lost 3 bases and J lost 6; bases outside the gene matches: 8. This CDR3 is 15 amino acids long. Germline V gene lookup returns CDR1 MNHNY and CDR2 SVGAGI (reference sequence).

The V call is TRBV6-6, the J call TRBJ2-7, with D unresolved. V was clipped by 0 bases and J by 2 bases, with 11 bases between them. CDR1 is MNHNY and CDR2 is SVGAGI in the germline V gene (reference sequence). The CDR3 is 15 amino acids. The CDR3 DNA reads TGTGCCAGCAGTTACTCGAGCGTGGCGACCTACGAGCAGTACTTC. This codes for CASSYSSVATYEQYF.

The V gene is TRBV5-1, the J gene TRBJ1-1; D perhaps matches TRBD1 (5 bases). Trimming removed 5 bases from V and 4 bases from J, with 15 bases in between. CDR1 and CDR2 from the germline V gene are SGHRS and YFSETQ. The CDR3 is 14 residues long. The CDR3 DNA reads as TGCGCCAGCAGGTACTCCAGGGTTTCCACTGAAGCTTTCTTT. It translates to CASRYSRVSTEAFF.

This clone was detected only a few times. This rearrangement joins TRBV5-4 to TRBJ2-1; 12 bases agree with TRBD2. This CDR3 has 17 amino acids. V lost 4 bases and J lost 4; bases outside the gene matches: 9. Germline V gives CDR1 SGHNT, CDR2 YYREEE (reference sequence). The CDR3 reads CASSVGLAGSSYNEQFF. The CDR3 DNA reads as TGTGCCAGCAGCGTCGGACTAGCGGGGTCGTCTTACAATGAGCAGTTCTTC.

The chain couples TRBV6-1 to TRBJ1-2; D might be TRBD1 (5 bases). Germline V gene lookup returns CDR1 MNHNS and CDR2 SASEGT. The V gene lost 4 bases and the J gene lost 2 bases, with 17 bases spanning the gap. The CDR3 runs 16 residues. The CDR3: CASSVRAGNSNYGYTF. The DNA for the CDR3 is TGTGCCAGCAGTGTTCGGGCAGGGAATTCGAACTATGGCTACACCTTC.

The chain joins TRBV5-1 to TRBJ1-4, with 7 bases matching TRBD1. The CDR3 is 17 amino acids. Trimming cost V 3 bases and J 0 bases; bases outside gene matches: 8. Germline values: CDR1 SGHRS, CDR2 YFSETQ. CDR3 nucleotide sequence: TGCGCCAGCAGCTCTCAAGCAGGGGGAGCAACTAATGAAAAACTGTTTTTT. The encoded protein is CASSSQAGGATNEKLFF.

This clone has just a few counts. The chain joins TRBV6-1 to TRBJ1-1; D is perhaps TRBD1 (6 bases). Germline V gives CDR1 MNHNS, CDR2 SASEGT. This CDR3 comprises 12 residues. Trimming took off 7 bases at V and 10 bases at J, with 16 bases between the two ends. The CDR3 DNA reads TGTGCCAGCAACGGGGTGACAGGACCAGCTTTCTTT. Amino acids: CASNGVTGPAFF.

V and J are TRBV4-2 and TRBJ1-2; 9 bases map to TRBD1. In germline, CDR1 is LGHNA, CDR2 YNFKEQ. The CDR3 loop spans 17 amino acids. V dropped 2 bases and J dropped 6; count of bases not matched to a gene: 13. CDR3 nucleotide sequence: TGTGCCAGCAGCCAACTCGGGACAGGGAAAGTAGGCAATGGCTACACCTTC. It encodes CASSQLGTGKVGNGYTF.

The chain has TRBV5-1 and TRBJ1-2; no clear D gene. Trimming shortened V by 0 bases and J by 5 bases, and 11 bases separated the two germline ends. CDR3 length: 14 residues. The V gene's germline CDR1 is SGHRS and CDR2 YFSETQ. This chain's CDR3 is CASSLAGTAYGYTF. CDR3 nucleotide sequence: TGCGCCAGCAGCTTGGCAGGTACCGCATATGGCTACACCTTC.

This CDR3 reads CASSRIGQGQYNSPLHF. The CDR3 bases are TGTGCCAGTAGTAGGATAGGACAGGGCCAGTATAATTCACCCCTCCACTTT. V usage is TRBV19 and J usage is TRBJ1-6; 8 bases align to TRBD1. This CDR3 is built from 17 residues. V lost 4 bases to trimming and J lost 4 bases; unmatched junction nucleotides: 9. From germline, CDR1 is LNHDA and CDR2 SQIVND (reference sequence).

The chain links TRBV5-1 to TRBJ1-4; D not resolved. The CDR3 runs to 15 residues. V was shortened by 3 bases and J by 8 bases, with 17 bases between the two germline ends. Germline V CDR1 and CDR2: SGHRS, YFSETQ. CDR3 coding DNA: TGCGCCAGCAGCTCCCTTGGGAGTCATAGGGAAAAACTGTTTTTT. This encodes CASSSLGSHREKLFF.

The genes are TRBV18 and TRBJ1-2, with 9 nucleotides matching TRBD1. Trimming removed 6 bases from V and 3 bases from J; junction bases left unmatched: 8. This CDR3 is built from 15 residues. CDR1 and CDR2 from the germline V gene are KGHSH and LQKENI. This CDR3 reads CASSPRTGVDYGYTF. Written as DNA, the CDR3 is TGTGCCAGCTCGCCAAGGACAGGGGTGGACTATGGCTACACCTTC. Variable domain in full (rest from reference TRBV18 and TRBJ1-2): NAGVMQNPRHLVRRRGQEARLRCSPMKGHSHVYWYRQLPEEGLKFMVYLQKENIIDESGMPKERFSAEFPKEGPSILRIQQVVRGDSAAYFCASSPRTGVDYGYTFGSGTRLTVV.

This rearrangement joins TRBV10-2 to TRBJ1-6; TRBD1 matches at 7 bases. V lost 5 bases and J lost 7; bases outside the gene matches: 11. In germline, CDR1 is WSHSY, CDR2 SAAADI. CDR3 length: 16 residues. This CDR3 is CASSQLRGQGNSPLHF. The CDR3, as DNA: TGCGCCAGCAGTCAGTTGAGGGGGCAGGGAAATTCACCCCTCCACTTT.

This clone was seen a single time. V gene TRBV28 combines with J gene TRBJ1-3; 10 nucleotides line up with TRBD1. The germline V gene has CDR1 MDHEN and CDR2 SYDVKM. With 6 bases clipped from V and 3 bases from J, the junction kept 14 bases outside the gene matches. The CDR3 spans 18 residues. The CDR3 DNA reads TGTGCCAGCAGCACGGAGGACAGGGGGTTGAGGATTGGAAACACCATATATTTT. Translating gives CASSTEDRGLRIGNTIYF.

V gene TRBV5-1 combines with J gene TRBJ2-1; TRBD1 matches at 7 bases. V lost 2 bases and J lost 4; bases outside the gene matches: 3. CDR3 length equals 14 residues. Germline values: CDR1 SGHRS, CDR2 YFSETQ. The CDR3 DNA reads as TGCGCCAGCAGCTTTACGACAGGGTACAATGAGCAGTTCTTC. It yields the protein CASSFTTGYNEQFF.

This clone has just one count. The J gene is TRBJ2-5, the V gene TRBV5-1, with 11 bases matching TRBD2. CDR1 SGHRS and CDR2 YFSETQ come from the germline V gene. J gave up 3 bases and V 4 bases, and 5 bases lay outside the gene matches. This CDR3 is 15 amino acids long. CDR3 DNA sequence: TGCGCCAGCAGCCGAGGGACTAGCGGTAAAGAGACCCAGTACTTC. Its translation: CASSRGTSGKETQYF.